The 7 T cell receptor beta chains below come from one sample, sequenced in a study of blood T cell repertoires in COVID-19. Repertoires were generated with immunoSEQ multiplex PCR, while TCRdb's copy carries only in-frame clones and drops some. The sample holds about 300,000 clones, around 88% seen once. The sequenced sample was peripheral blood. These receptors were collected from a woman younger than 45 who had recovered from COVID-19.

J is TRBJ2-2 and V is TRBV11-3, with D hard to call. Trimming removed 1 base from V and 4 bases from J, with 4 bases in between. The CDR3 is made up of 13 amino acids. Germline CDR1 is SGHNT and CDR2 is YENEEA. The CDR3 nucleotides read TGTGCCAGCAGCTTAGGTCTCACCGGGGAGCTGTTTTTT. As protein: CASSLGLTGELFF.

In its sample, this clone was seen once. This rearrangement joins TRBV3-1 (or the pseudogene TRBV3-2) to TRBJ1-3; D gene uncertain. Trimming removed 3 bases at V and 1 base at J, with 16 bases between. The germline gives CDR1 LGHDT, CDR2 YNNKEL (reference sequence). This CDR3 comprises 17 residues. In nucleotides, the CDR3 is TGTGCCAGCAGCCAGCCGCCGACTCCTACTTCTGGAAACACCATATATTTT. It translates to CASSQPPTPTSGNTIYF.

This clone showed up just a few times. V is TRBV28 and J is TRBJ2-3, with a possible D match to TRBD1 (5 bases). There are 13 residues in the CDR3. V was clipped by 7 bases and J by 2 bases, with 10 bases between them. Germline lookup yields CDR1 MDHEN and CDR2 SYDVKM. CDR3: CASIQGTTDTQYF. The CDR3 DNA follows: TGTGCCAGCATTCAGGGTACCACAGATACGCAGTATTTT.

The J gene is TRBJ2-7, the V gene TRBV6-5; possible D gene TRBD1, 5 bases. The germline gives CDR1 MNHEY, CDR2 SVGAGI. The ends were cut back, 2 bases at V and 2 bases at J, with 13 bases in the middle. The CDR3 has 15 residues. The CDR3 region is CASSYQTAAPYEQYF. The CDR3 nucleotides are TGTGCCAGCAGTTACCAGACAGCAGCACCCTACGAGCAGTACTTC.

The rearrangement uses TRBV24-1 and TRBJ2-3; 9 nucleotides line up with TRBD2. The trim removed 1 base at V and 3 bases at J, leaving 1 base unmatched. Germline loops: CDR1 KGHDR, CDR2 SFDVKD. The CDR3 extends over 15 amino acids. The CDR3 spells CATSDFSGGTDTQYF. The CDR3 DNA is TGTGCCACCAGTGATTTTAGCGGGGGAACAGATACGCAGTATTTT.

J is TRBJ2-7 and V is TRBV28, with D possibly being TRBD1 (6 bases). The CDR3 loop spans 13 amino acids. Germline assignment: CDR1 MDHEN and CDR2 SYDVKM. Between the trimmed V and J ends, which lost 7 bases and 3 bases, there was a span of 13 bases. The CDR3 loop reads CASNQGTHYEQYF. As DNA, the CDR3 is TGTGCCAGCAACCAAGGGACACACTACGAGCAGTACTTC.

CDR3 residues: CATSDGDSTSTDTQYF. Here the CDR3 DNA reads TGTGCCACCAGTGATGGGGACAGTACTAGCACAGATACGCAGTATTTT. The genes are TRBV24-1 and TRBJ2-3, with 7 bases that match TRBD1. CDR1 is KGHDR, CDR2 SFDVKD, per germline. This CDR3 is built from 16 residues. V lost 3 bases and J lost 0; bases outside the gene matches: 5.